This TCR beta chain appears in the sequencing data of a study of OX40 agonist ivuxolimab in advanced cancers. Study context: There were three patients with partial responses, one having hepatocellular carcinoma and two cutaneous melanoma.

The study, taken as a whole, reports: In general, CD8+ T cells held more expanded clones than CD4+ did, on average.

Remarks on this clone: Its target is not known.

There are 13 residues in the CDR3. V dropped 4 bases and J dropped 1 base, with 10 bases sitting between them. In germline, CDR1 is SQVTM, CDR2 ANQGSEA. Profiling relied on immunoSEQ multiplex PCR, and the TCRdb table lists in-frame clones only, not all of them. The table lists about 64,000 clones, approximately 90% of them singletons. This sample comprised CD4+ or CD8+ T cells sorted from blood, obtained in a trial of the OX40 agonist ivuxolimab. The clonotype comes from an adult with an advanced solid tumor such as melanoma, head and neck, liver or kidney cancer. This rearrangement joins TRBV29-1 to TRBJ1-1; D is ambiguous. CDR3 DNA: TGCAGCGTTGCGGGAGCCTGGAACACTGAAGCTTTCTTT. The encoded protein is CSVAGAWNTEAFF.